A selection of T cell receptor beta chains follows, all from one sample in a study of blood T cell repertoires in COVID-19. The protocol was immunoSEQ multiplex PCR, while the TCRdb copy is restricted to in-frame clones and leaves out a portion. Of 210,000 or so clones listed, about 84% are singletons. Sequencing used PBMCs or T cells enriched from blood (not recorded which). These receptors were obtained from a man between 60 and 70 years old who had recovered from COVID-19. CDR3s include the opening cysteine and the closing phenylalanine or tryptophan. The order of the fields is clone size, J gene, D gene, V gene, CDR3 DNA, CDR3 protein. D genes are given only for firm matches. The size entry is marked missing in some rows and otherwise reads once, few, many or a size class.

clone size: -
J gene: TRBJ1-2
D gene: -
V gene: TRBV7-9
CDR3 DNA: TGTGCCTTCGACAGGTCGCTTCGCTCCTATGGCTACACCTTC
CDR3 protein: CAFDRSLRSYGYTF

clone size: -
J gene: TRBJ1-2
D gene: -
V gene: TRBV15
CDR3 DNA: TGTGCCACCAGCAAGGGAGCTAACTATGGCTACACCTTC
CDR3 protein: CATSKGANYGYTF

clone size: -
J gene: TRBJ2-7
D gene: -
V gene: TRBV5-4
CDR3 DNA: TGTGCCAGCAGCTCAAAACAGGTCAGCTCCTACGAGCAGTACTTC
CDR3 protein: CASSSKQVSSYEQYF

clone size: once
J gene: TRBJ1-1
D gene: -
V gene: TRBV27
CDR3 DNA: TGTGCCAGCAGAAGCGAGACTGAAGCTTTCTTT
CDR3 protein: CASRSETEAFF

clone size: -
J gene: TRBJ1-4
D gene: -
V gene: TRBV19
CDR3 DNA: TGTGCCAGTAGTATAAGGGCCGAATCGGGGTCGTTGTTTTTT
CDR3 protein: CASSIRAESGSLFF

clone size: -
J gene: TRBJ2-3
D gene: -
V gene: TRBV15
CDR3 DNA: TGTGCCACCAGCGCCCGAGGAGGGGCCCCCACAGATACGCAGTATTTT
CDR3 protein: CATSARGGAPTDTQYF

clone size: -
J gene: TRBJ2-2
D gene: TRBD2
V gene: TRBV7-2
CDR3 DNA: TGTGCCAGCAGCTTAGGGGCTAGCGGGGGAGGGACCGGGGAGCTGTTTTTT
CDR3 protein: CASSLGASGGGTGELFF

clone size: few
J gene: TRBJ2-7
D gene: -
V gene: TRBV7-6
CDR3 DNA: TGTGCCAGCAGCCGAGCCGGGACATCTAATGCCTACGAGCAGTACTTC
CDR3 protein: CASSRAGTSNAYEQYF

clone size: -
J gene: TRBJ1-5
D gene: -
V gene: TRBV7-2
CDR3 DNA: TGTGCCAGCAGCTTCGGGGAACGATATCAGCCCCAGCATTTT
CDR3 protein: CASSFGERYQPQHF

clone size: once
J gene: TRBJ1-2
D gene: -
V gene: TRBV7-2
CDR3 DNA: TGTGCCAGCAGCCCAAGTCGGGGGGCCGTCAACTATGGCTACACCTTC
CDR3 protein: CASSPSRGAVNYGYTF

clone size: few
J gene: TRBJ1-5
D gene: -
V gene: TRBV2
CDR3 DNA: TGTGCCAGCCGGACAGATAGCAATCAGCCCCAGCATTTT
CDR3 protein: CASRTDSNQPQHF

clone size: -
J gene: TRBJ1-2
D gene: -
V gene: TRBV7-9
CDR3 DNA: TGTGCCAGCAGCATCCGGGATAAGACTGGCTACACCTTC
CDR3 protein: CASSIRDKTGYTF

clone size: -
J gene: TRBJ1-6
D gene: -
V gene: TRBV7-9
CDR3 DNA: TGTGCCAGCAGTCAGGCAAATTCACCCCTCCACTTT
CDR3 protein: CASSQANSPLHF

clone size: -
J gene: TRBJ1-1
D gene: -
V gene: TRBV7-2
CDR3 DNA: TGTGCCAGCAGCCAAACAGCGAACACTGAAGCTTTCTTT
CDR3 protein: CASSQTANTEAFF

clone size: -
J gene: TRBJ2-1
D gene: TRBD2
V gene: TRBV24-1
CDR3 DNA: TGTGCCACCAGTGATTTCACCCCGACTAGCGGGGGATACAATGAGCAGTTCTTC
CDR3 protein: CATSDFTPTSGGYNEQFF

clone size: once
J gene: TRBJ2-3
D gene: TRBD1
V gene: TRBV7-9
CDR3 DNA: TGTGCCAGCAGCTTAGGACAGGGGGATATAGCAGATACGCAGTATTTT
CDR3 protein: CASSLGQGDIADTQYF

clone size: -
J gene: TRBJ2-7
D gene: -
V gene: TRBV6-6
CDR3 DNA: TGTGCCAGCAGGGATCAGGGTGGGTCCTACGAGCAGTACTTC
CDR3 protein: CASRDQGGSYEQYF

clone size: few
J gene: TRBJ1-2
D gene: TRBD1
V gene: TRBV28
CDR3 DNA: TGTGCCAGCAGTTCCCCACAGGGGGTCTATGGCTACACCTTC
CDR3 protein: CASSSPQGVYGYTF

clone size: -
J gene: TRBJ2-7
D gene: -
V gene: TRBV29-1
CDR3 DNA: TGCAGCGTTGTTCACCAGGTCGTAGGCGAGCAGTACTTC
CDR3 protein: CSVVHQVVGEQYF

clone size: -
J gene: TRBJ1-2
D gene: -
V gene: TRBV18
CDR3 DNA: TGTGCCAGCTCACCCGTACGCGGCAGGGCTGTGGATGGCTACACCTTC
CDR3 protein: CASSPVRGRAVDGYTF

clone size: -
J gene: TRBJ1-5
D gene: -
V gene: TRBV5-1
CDR3 DNA: TGCGCCAGCAGCTTGGAGGGGGTAAGCAATCAGCCCCAGCATTTT
CDR3 protein: CASSLEGVSNQPQHF

clone size: -
J gene: TRBJ1-2
D gene: -
V gene: TRBV9
CDR3 DNA: TGTGCCAGCAGCCCCCAGGGAGGGAACTATGGCTACACCTTC
CDR3 protein: CASSPQGGNYGYTF

clone size: -
J gene: TRBJ2-2
D gene: -
V gene: TRBV7-8
CDR3 DNA: TGTGCCAGCAGCTTAGCATGGGGACTGAACACCGGGGAGCTGTTTTTT
CDR3 protein: CASSLAWGLNTGELFF

clone size: -
J gene: TRBJ1-1
D gene: -
V gene: TRBV5-1
CDR3 DNA: TGCGCCAGCAGCTTGCAGGGAGGGACTGAAGCTTTCTTT
CDR3 protein: CASSLQGGTEAFF

clone size: -
J gene: TRBJ2-5
D gene: TRBD2
V gene: TRBV7-9
CDR3 DNA: TGTGCCAGCAGCAGCACCGGGACTAGCGGGGGAGAGACCCAGTACTTC
CDR3 protein: CASSSTGTSGGETQYF

clone size: -
J gene: TRBJ1-2
D gene: -
V gene: TRBV6-2/TRBV6-3
CDR3 DNA: TGTGCCAGCAGTTACAACCCGGGAGGTGAAGGGTACAACTATGGCTACACCTTC
CDR3 protein: CASSYNPGGEGYNYGYTF

clone size: -
J gene: TRBJ1-1
D gene: TRBD1
V gene: TRBV5-1
CDR3 DNA: TGCGCCAGCAGCCAGACAGGGGATGACACTGAAGCTTTCTTT
CDR3 protein: CASSQTGDDTEAFF

clone size: -
J gene: TRBJ2-7
D gene: -
V gene: TRBV7-9
CDR3 DNA: TGTGCCAGCAGCTTGGGGGACACCCACACCTACGAGCAGTACTTC
CDR3 protein: CASSLGDTHTYEQYF

clone size: few
J gene: TRBJ1-2
D gene: TRBD1
V gene: TRBV19
CDR3 DNA: TGTGCCAGTATTGATGACAGGGGGAGTTCCTATGGCTACACCTTC
CDR3 protein: CASIDDRGSSYGYTF

clone size: -
J gene: TRBJ1-5
D gene: TRBD1
V gene: TRBV18
CDR3 DNA: TGTGCCAGCTCACCAGGACAGGGTAGCAATCAGCCCCAGCATTTT
CDR3 protein: CASSPGQGSNQPQHF

clone size: -
J gene: TRBJ1-2
D gene: TRBD1
V gene: TRBV11-2
CDR3 DNA: TGTGCCAGCAGCTTGGACCAGGGGGCGGGTGGCTACACCTTC
CDR3 protein: CASSLDQGAGGYTF

clone size: many
J gene: TRBJ1-3
D gene: -
V gene: TRBV6-5
CDR3 DNA: TGTGCCAGCCAGGGCCCTGGAAACACCATATATTTT
CDR3 protein: CASQGPGNTIYF

clone size: once
J gene: TRBJ2-7
D gene: -
V gene: TRBV6-1
CDR3 DNA: TGTGCCAGCAGTGAGTGGCAGGGCCACGAGCAGTACTTC
CDR3 protein: CASSEWQGHEQYF

clone size: -
J gene: TRBJ1-2
D gene: TRBD1
V gene: TRBV5-4
CDR3 DNA: TGTGCCAGCAGTGCGGTTCAGGGACAGGATGGCTACACCTTC
CDR3 protein: CASSAVQGQDGYTF

clone size: once
J gene: TRBJ1-4
D gene: -
V gene: TRBV6-5
CDR3 DNA: TGTGCCAGCAGACTGGACAGAACTAATGAAAAACTGTTTTTT
CDR3 protein: CASRLDRTNEKLFF

clone size: -
J gene: TRBJ1-2
D gene: TRBD1
V gene: TRBV5-5
CDR3 DNA: TGTGCCAGCAGCTCCCGGGAGACAGGGACCTATGGCTACACCTTC
CDR3 protein: CASSSRETGTYGYTF

clone size: -
J gene: TRBJ2-3
D gene: TRBD2
V gene: TRBV2
CDR3 DNA: TGTGCCAGCAGTGAATTTGTGTGGCGGGGGGCCGCGGGCGATACGCAGTATTTT
CDR3 protein: CASSEFVWRGAAGDTQYF

clone size: -
J gene: TRBJ2-5
D gene: TRBD1
V gene: TRBV19
CDR3 DNA: TGTGCCAGTAGTATAGAGGGGGACAGAATCCAAGAGACCCAGTACTTC
CDR3 protein: CASSIEGDRIQETQYF

clone size: -
J gene: TRBJ2-5
D gene: TRBD1
V gene: TRBV11-2
CDR3 DNA: TGTGCCAGCAGCGGGAACAGGGGGCGCGGAGAGACCCAGTACTTC
CDR3 protein: CASSGNRGRGETQYF

clone size: -
J gene: TRBJ2-1
D gene: TRBD1
V gene: TRBV2
CDR3 DNA: TGTGCCAGCAGCCCGGGACAGGGGAAAAATGAGCAGTTCTTC
CDR3 protein: CASSPGQGKNEQFF

clone size: -
J gene: TRBJ2-7
D gene: -
V gene: TRBV5-4
CDR3 DNA: TGTGCCAGCAGCTTCAGGGACTACGAGCAGTACTTC
CDR3 protein: CASSFRDYEQYF

clone size: -
J gene: TRBJ2-7
D gene: -
V gene: TRBV30
CDR3 DNA: TGTGCCTGGAGTGTTCCTCCCTACGAGCAGTACTTC
CDR3 protein: CAWSVPPYEQYF

clone size: -
J gene: TRBJ2-2
D gene: -
V gene: TRBV5-6
CDR3 DNA: TGTGCCAGCACCGTGACGGGGGTTTCTGGTAACACCGGGGAGCTGTTTTTT
CDR3 protein: CASTVTGVSGNTGELFF

clone size: few
J gene: TRBJ1-1
D gene: -
V gene: TRBV12-3/TRBV12-4
CDR3 DNA: TGTGCCAGCAGTTTAATGTACAGCCAGGACTTT
CDR3 protein: CASSLMYSQDF

clone size: once
J gene: TRBJ1-3
D gene: TRBD1
V gene: TRBV7-2
CDR3 DNA: TGTGCCAGCAGCGCAAGCAGGGGGCTATCCGGAAACACCATATATTTT
CDR3 protein: CASSASRGLSGNTIYF

clone size: -
J gene: TRBJ2-7
D gene: TRBD1
V gene: TRBV5-1
CDR3 DNA: TGCGCCAGCAGCTTGGCCCCGACAGGGGCCAGCTCCTACGAGCAGTACTTC
CDR3 protein: CASSLAPTGASSYEQYF

clone size: -
J gene: TRBJ2-3
D gene: TRBD2
V gene: TRBV7-8
CDR3 DNA: TGTGCCAGCAGCTTAGTGGCGGGGGGACCCTTGAGCACAGATACGCAGTATTTT
CDR3 protein: CASSLVAGGPLSTDTQYF

clone size: -
J gene: TRBJ2-3
D gene: TRBD2
V gene: TRBV7-2
CDR3 DNA: TGTGCCAGCAGCCCCCAACTAGCGGGGCCTTCGCAGTATTTT
CDR3 protein: CASSPQLAGPSQYF

clone size: -
J gene: TRBJ1-2
D gene: -
V gene: TRBV30
CDR3 DNA: TGTGCCTGGAGTAGGTCAGCTGGAGGAGGCTACACCTTC
CDR3 protein: CAWSRSAGGGYTF

clone size: -
J gene: TRBJ2-6
D gene: -
V gene: TRBV11-2
CDR3 DNA: TGTGCCAGCAGCTTAGATCGTCTTGGGGCCAACGTCCTGACTTTC
CDR3 protein: CASSLDRLGANVLTF

clone size: -
J gene: TRBJ1-2
D gene: -
V gene: TRBV2
CDR3 DNA: TGTGCCAGCACCCGACAGCCAATTAACTATGGCTACACCTTC
CDR3 protein: CASTRQPINYGYTF

clone size: -
J gene: TRBJ1-1
D gene: TRBD1
V gene: TRBV3-1/TRBV3-2
CDR3 DNA: TGTGCCAGCAGCCAAGTGGGACAGGGGGCGATGAACACTGAAGCTTTCTTT
CDR3 protein: CASSQVGQGAMNTEAFF

clone size: -
J gene: TRBJ2-7
D gene: TRBD2
V gene: TRBV6-5
CDR3 DNA: TGTGCCAGCACGCCGGCTAGCGGGGCATACGAGCAGTACTTC
CDR3 protein: CASTPASGAYEQYF

clone size: -
J gene: TRBJ2-2
D gene: TRBD1
V gene: TRBV19
CDR3 DNA: TGTGCCAGTAGTGTAGATACGACAGGGCGGGCCGGGGAGCTGTTTTTT
CDR3 protein: CASSVDTTGRAGELFF